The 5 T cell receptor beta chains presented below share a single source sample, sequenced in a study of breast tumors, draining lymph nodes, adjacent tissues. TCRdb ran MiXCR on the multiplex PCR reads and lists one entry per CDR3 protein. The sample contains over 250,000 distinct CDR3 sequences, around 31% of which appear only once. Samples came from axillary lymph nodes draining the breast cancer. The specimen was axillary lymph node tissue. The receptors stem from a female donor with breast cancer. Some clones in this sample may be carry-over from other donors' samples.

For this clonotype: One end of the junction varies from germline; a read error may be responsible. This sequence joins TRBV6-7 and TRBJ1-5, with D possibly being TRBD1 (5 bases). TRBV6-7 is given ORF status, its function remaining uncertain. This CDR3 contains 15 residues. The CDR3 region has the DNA TGTGCCAGCAGTCACTCGGGCAGGGCGCAGGAGCCCCAGCATTTT. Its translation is CASSHSGRAQEPQHF.

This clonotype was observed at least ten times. The CDR3 spells CASSVSPGLAGEPQYF. The CDR3 bases are TGTGCCAGCAGCGTTTCTCCGGGACTAGCGGGTGAGCCCCAGTACTTC. This chain connects TRBV9 to TRBJ2-5; 12 bases map to TRBD2. The CDR3 loop spans 16 amino acids. The V gene end was trimmed by 2 bases and the J gene end by 9 bases; junction bases not matched to a gene: 11. Germline V gene data show CDR1 as SGDLS and CDR2 as YYNGEE.

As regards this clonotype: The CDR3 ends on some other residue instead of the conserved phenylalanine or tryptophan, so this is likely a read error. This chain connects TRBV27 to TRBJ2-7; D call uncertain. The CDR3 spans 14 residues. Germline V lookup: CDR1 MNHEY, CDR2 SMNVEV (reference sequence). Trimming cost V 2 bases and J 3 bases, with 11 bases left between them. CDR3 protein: CASSLLGGDYEQYS. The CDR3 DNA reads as TGTGCCAGCAGTTTACTGGGCGGAGACTACGAGCAGTACTCC.

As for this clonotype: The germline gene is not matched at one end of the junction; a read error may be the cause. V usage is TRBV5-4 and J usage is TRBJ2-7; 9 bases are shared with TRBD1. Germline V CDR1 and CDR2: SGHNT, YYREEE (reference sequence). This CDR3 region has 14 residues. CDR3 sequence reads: CATSRGQGIAEQYF. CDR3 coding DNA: TGTGCCACCAGCCGCGGACAGGGGATTGCCGAGCAGTACTTC.

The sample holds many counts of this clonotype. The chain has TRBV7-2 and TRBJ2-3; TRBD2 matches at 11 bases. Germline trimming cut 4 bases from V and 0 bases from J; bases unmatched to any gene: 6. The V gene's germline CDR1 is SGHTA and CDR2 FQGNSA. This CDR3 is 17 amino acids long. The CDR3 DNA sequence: TGTGCCAGCAGCTCCAAGAGACTAGCGGGAAGCACAGATACGCAGTATTTT. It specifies CASSSKRLAGSTDTQYF. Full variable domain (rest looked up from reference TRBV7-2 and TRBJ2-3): GAGVSQSPSNKVTEKGKDVELRCDPISGHTALYWYRQSLGQGLEFLIYFQGNSAPDKSGLPSDRFSAERTGGSVSTLTIQRTQQEDSAVYLCASSSKRLAGSTDTQYFGPGTRLTVL.